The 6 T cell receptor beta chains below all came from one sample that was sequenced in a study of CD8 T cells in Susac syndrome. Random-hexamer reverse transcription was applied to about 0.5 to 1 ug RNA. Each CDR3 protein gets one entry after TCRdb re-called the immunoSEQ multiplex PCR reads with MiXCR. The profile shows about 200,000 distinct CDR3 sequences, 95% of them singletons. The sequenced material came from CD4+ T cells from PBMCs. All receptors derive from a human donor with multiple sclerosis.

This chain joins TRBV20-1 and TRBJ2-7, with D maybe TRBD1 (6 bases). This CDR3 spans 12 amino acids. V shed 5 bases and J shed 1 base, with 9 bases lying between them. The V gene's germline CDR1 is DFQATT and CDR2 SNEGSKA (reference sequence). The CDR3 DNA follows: TGCAGTGCTTCCCAGGGGTCCTACGAGCAGTACTTC. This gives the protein CSASQGSYEQYF.

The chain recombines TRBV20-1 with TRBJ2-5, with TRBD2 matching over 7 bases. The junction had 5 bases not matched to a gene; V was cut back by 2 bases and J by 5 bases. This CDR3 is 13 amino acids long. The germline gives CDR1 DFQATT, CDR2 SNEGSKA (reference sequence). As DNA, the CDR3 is TGCAGTGCTAGATCGGGGGGTGGGGAGACCCAGTACTTC. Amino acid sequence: CSARSGGGETQYF.

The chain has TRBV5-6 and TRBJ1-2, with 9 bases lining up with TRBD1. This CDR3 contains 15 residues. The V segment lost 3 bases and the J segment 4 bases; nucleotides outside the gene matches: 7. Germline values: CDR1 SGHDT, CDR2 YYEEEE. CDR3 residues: CASSWGTGGGYGYTF. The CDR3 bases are TGTGCCAGCAGCTGGGGAACAGGGGGCGGCTATGGCTACACCTTC.

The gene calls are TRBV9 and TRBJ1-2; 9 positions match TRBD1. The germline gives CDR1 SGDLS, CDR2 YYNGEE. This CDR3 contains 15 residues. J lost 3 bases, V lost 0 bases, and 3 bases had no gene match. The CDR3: CASSVGDRVDYGYTF. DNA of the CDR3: TGTGCCAGCAGCGTAGGGGACAGGGTCGACTATGGCTACACCTTC.

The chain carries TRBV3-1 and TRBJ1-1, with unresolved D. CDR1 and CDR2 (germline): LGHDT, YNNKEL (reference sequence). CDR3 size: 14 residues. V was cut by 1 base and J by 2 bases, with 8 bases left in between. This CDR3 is CASSQADVNTEAFF. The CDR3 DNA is TGTGCCAGCAGCCAAGCGGACGTTAACACTGAAGCTTTCTTT. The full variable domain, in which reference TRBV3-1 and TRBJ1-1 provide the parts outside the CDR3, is DTAVSQTPKYLVTQMGNDKSIKCEQNLGHDTMYWYKQDSKKFLKIMFSYNNKELIINETVPNRFSPKSPDKAHLNLHINSLELGDSAVYFCASSQADVNTEAFFGQGTRLTVV.

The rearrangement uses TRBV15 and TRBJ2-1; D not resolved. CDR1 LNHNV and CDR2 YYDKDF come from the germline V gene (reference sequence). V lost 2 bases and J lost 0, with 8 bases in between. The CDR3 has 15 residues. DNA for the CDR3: TGTGCCACCAGCAGAAAACCGAGCTCCTACAATGAGCAGTTCTTC. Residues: CATSRKPSSYNEQFF.